This TCR beta chain derives from a study of shared clonotypes between healthy human individuals. This clone was observed many times. Its antigen remains unknown. Study observations and caveats: Sequencing depth was expected to affect clonotype sharing among donors.

The length of the CDR3 is 16 residues. Germline loops: CDR1 MDHEN, CDR2 SYDVKM. The V end was cut by 5 bases, the J end by 0 bases, with 11 bases between. Here immunoSEQ multiplex PCR was the method, and the copy in TCRdb shows in-frame clones only, minus some. The profile shows about 120,000 clones, around two thirds of them singletons. This TCR derives from a woman aged 25-40 years in good health. The source material was memory CD8+ T cells sorted from blood. The subset: CD45RO+ cells pooled with CCR7-negative TemRA cells. This sequence joins TRBV28 and TRBJ2-6; no clear D. The CDR3, as DNA: TGTGCCAGCAGTGCCTCCACGATCTCTGGGGCCAACGTCCTGACTTTC. Translating it yields CASSASTISGANVLTF.